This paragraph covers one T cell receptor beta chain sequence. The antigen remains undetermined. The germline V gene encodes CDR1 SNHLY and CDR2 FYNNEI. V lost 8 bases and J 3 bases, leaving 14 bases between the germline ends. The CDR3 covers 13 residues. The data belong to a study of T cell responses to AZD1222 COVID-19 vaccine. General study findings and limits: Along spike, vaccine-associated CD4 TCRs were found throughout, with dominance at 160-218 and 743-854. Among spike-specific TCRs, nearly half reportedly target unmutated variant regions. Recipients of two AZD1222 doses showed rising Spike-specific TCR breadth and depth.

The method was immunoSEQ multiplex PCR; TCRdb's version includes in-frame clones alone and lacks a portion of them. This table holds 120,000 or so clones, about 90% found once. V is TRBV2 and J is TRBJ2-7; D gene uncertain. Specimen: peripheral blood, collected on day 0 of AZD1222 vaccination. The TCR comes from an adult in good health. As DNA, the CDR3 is TGTGCCAGCCAGATTGGACGCGGCTACGAGCAGTACTTC. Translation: CASQIGRGYEQYF. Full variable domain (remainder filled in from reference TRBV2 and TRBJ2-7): EPEVTQTPSHQVTQMGQEVILRCVPISNHLYFYWYRQILGQKVEFLVSFYNNEISEKSEIFDDQFSVERPDGSNFTLKIRSTKLEDSAMYFCASQIGRGYEQYFGPGTRLTVT.